This T cell receptor (beta chain) originates from a study of Ad26.COV2.S vaccination and SARS-CoV-2 variants. Findings and caveats of the study: There was reportedly substantial breadth in spike-specific CD8+ and CD4+ T cell responses after vaccination. The placebo group had lower spike-specific TCR breadth than the vaccine recipients did.

This clone is medium-sized by share. Its antigen is still unknown. Sequenced by immunoSEQ multiplex PCR; TCRdb stores in-frame clones only, minus some. The sample lists 300,000 to 400,000 clones; approximately 86% were seen once. This CDR3 has 15 amino acids. From germline, CDR1 is SGDLS and CDR2 YYNGEE. V lost 4 bases and J 8 bases, leaving 19 bases between the germline ends. The treatment: roughly 18 received Ad26.COV2.S at low or high dose, single or two shots; about 5 received placebo; per-sample allocation not given. The investigators took samples on day 63 after the first vaccine or placebo injection.

The clonotype comes from a person between 18 and 59 years old who received the Ad26.COV2.S COVID-19 vaccine or a placebo. The chain employs TRBV9 and TRBJ2-4; tentative D call: TRBD1 (6 bases). The specimen was peripheral blood, collected in a trial of Ad26.COV2.S vaccine versus placebo. The CDR3 DNA is TGTGCCAGCAGCCCCCCCACAGGGCAGGTGGACATTCAGTACTTC. Its protein is CASSPPTGQVDIQYF.